The T cell receptor beta chain described here comes from a study of blood T cell repertoires in COVID-19. Profiling relied on immunoSEQ multiplex PCR, and the TCRdb table lists in-frame clones only, not all of them. The sample yields approximately 320,000 clones, about 82% seen once. Per germline, CDR1 SQVTM and CDR2 ANQGSEA. The CDR3 contains 15 residues. Trimming removed 6 bases from V and 1 base from J; junction bases left unmatched: 8. The genes are TRBV29-1 and TRBJ2-7, with 11 bases fitting TRBD1. Sample: peripheral blood. The sequence was collected from a human donor in a cohort sampled during active COVID-19. CDR3 protein: CSVARDRGMSYEQYF. The CDR3 bases are TGCAGCGTAGCCCGGGACAGGGGGATGTCCTACGAGCAGTACTTC.